This T cell receptor beta chain originates from a study of blood T cell repertoires in COVID-19. The wider study: The origin of the acute and convalescent COVID-19 samples was the United States, Italy and Spain.

This CDR3 region has 16 residues. Germline CDR1 SGHTA, CDR2 FQGTGA. V shed 4 bases and J 3 bases; nucleotides not matched to a gene: 8. The data were produced by immunoSEQ multiplex PCR, yet TCRdb's version contains in-frame clones alone and is incomplete. The sample shows about 300,000 clones, about four fifths of them seen only once. The sequencing sample was made of peripheral blood. This TCR came from a human donor with COVID-19, enrolled during active disease. The donor label of this sample is uncertain. The V gene is TRBV7-3, the J gene TRBJ2-3; 9 bases line up with TRBD1. The CDR3 nucleotides read TGTGCCAGCAGCTCCCAAATGGGACAGGGAACAGATACGCAGTATTTT. Amino acid sequence: CASSSQMGQGTDTQYF. The full variable domain, with the rest looked up from reference TRBV7-3 and TRBJ2-3, is GAGVSQTPSNKVTEKGKYVELRCDPISGHTALYWYRQSLGQGPEFLIYFQGTGAADDSGLPNDRFFAVRPEGSVSTLKIQRTERGDSAVYLCASSSQMGQGTDTQYFGPGTRLTVL.